Below are 30 T cell receptor beta chains sequenced from a single sample in a study of blood T cells in healthy people across ages. A sample-barcoded 5' primer and a J-beta primer mix were used in a second PCR of roughly 6 to 11 cycles. TCRdb passed the 5' RACE reads through MiXCR, listing each CDR3 protein once. The data contain about 670,000 distinct CDR3 sequences, 40% to 45% of them singletons. What was sequenced was blood. All receptors derive from an elderly man in good health.

This clonotype has just a few counts. The chain has TRBV6-5 and TRBJ1-1, with D unresolved. This CDR3 contains 18 residues. Germline values: CDR1 MNHEY, CDR2 SVGAGI. V shed 2 bases and J shed 0 bases, with 19 bases lying between them. The CDR3 region is CASSYDTDHRSMNTEAFF. Here the CDR3 DNA reads TGTGCCAGCAGTTACGATACGGATCACAGATCCATGAACACTGAAGCTTTCTTT.

The chain uses TRBV7-2 and TRBJ2-1; TRBD1 might be the D (6 bases). This CDR3 comprises 17 residues. From germline, CDR1 is SGHTA and CDR2 FQGNSA. Trimming removed 2 bases at V and 1 base at J, with 15 bases between. For the CDR3, the DNA is TGTGCCAGCAGCTTACAGGGGTCCAGAAGGTCCTACAATGAGCAGTTCTTC. Translated: CASSLQGSRRSYNEQFF.

The chain combines TRBV12-3 or TRBV12-4 with TRBJ2-7, with 7 nucleotides matching TRBD1. Trimming took 1 base from V and 4 from J; bases not matched to a gene: 7. The CDR3 runs 15 residues. CDR3 loop: CASSLDTGAKYEQYF. CDR3 in DNA: TGTGCCAGCAGTTTAGACACAGGGGCTAAATACGAGCAGTACTTC.

The chain carries TRBV6-2 or TRBV6-3 and TRBJ2-3, with D tentatively TRBD2 (6 bases). The germline CDR1 and CDR2 sequences are MNHEY and SVGEGT. Trimming removed 4 bases at V and 0 bases at J, with 20 bases between. The CDR3 has 18 residues. CDR3 bases: TGTGCCAGCAGTTCCCTAAGCGGGCGGACGGAAAGCACAGATACGCAGTATTTT. As protein: CASSSLSGRTESTDTQYF.

This clonotype was detected a few times. The chain uses TRBV4-3 and TRBJ2-3; 10 nucleotides agree with TRBD1. The germline V gene has CDR1 LGHNA and CDR2 YSLEER. This CDR3 has 18 amino acids. The V segment lost 1 base and the J segment 2 bases; nucleotides outside the gene matches: 9. CDR3 nucleotide sequence: TGCGCCAGCAGCCAAGGGACAGGGGGTGTGGTAATCACAGATACGCAGTATTTT. Translation gives CASSQGTGGVVITDTQYF.

This chain links TRBV12-3 or TRBV12-4 with TRBJ1-2; D unresolved. The CDR3 extends over 13 amino acids. V was trimmed by 3 bases and J by 1 base, leaving 6 bases between them. The DNA of the CDR3 is TGTGCCAGCAGTTTGCAGGTTAACTATGGCTACACCTTC. Translation gives CASSLQVNYGYTF.

The V and J genes are TRBV28 and TRBJ1-6, with 8 positions matching TRBD1. Trimming removed 11 bases from V and 5 bases from J; junction bases left unmatched: 8. The CDR3 contains 14 residues. Germline V gene lookup returns CDR1 MDHEN and CDR2 SYDVKM. The CDR3 DNA is TGTGCCTGCATCACGACAGGGGATAATTCACCCCTCCACTTT. Residues: CACITTGDNSPLHF.

About this clonotype: Just one base apart from a much larger clone, this may be a read error. The CDR3 loop reads CASSVTGQNYEQYF. The CDR3 DNA sequence: TGTGCCAGCAGCGTAACGGGACAGAACTACGAGCAGTACTTC. This chain connects TRBV7-2 to TRBJ2-4; 7 nucleotides line up with TRBD1. The assigned J gene may be wrong: the sequence end matches TRBJ2-7 better. The CDR3 is 14 amino acids. The germline gives CDR1 SGHTA, CDR2 FQGNSA.

The chain recombines TRBV20-1 with TRBJ2-2, with 9 positions matching TRBD2. The germline V gene has CDR1 DFQATT and CDR2 SNEGSKA (reference sequence). There are 16 residues in the CDR3. V trimming: 6 bases; J trimming: 0 bases; junction bases outside the gene matches: 8. CDR3 DNA sequence: TGCAGTGCCAGTAGCGGGAGCGCCGCGAACACCGGGGAGCTGTTTTTT. Translating it yields CSASSGSAANTGELFF.

The chain is built from TRBV7-9 and TRBJ1-4, with D possibly matching TRBD1 (5 bases). Germline V CDR1 and CDR2: SEHNR, FQNEAQ (reference sequence). V gave up 3 bases and J gave up 5 bases, with 13 bases separating them. The CDR3 spans 15 residues. The chain's CDR3 is CASSFLGRANEKLFF. The CDR3 DNA reads as TGTGCCAGCAGCTTTCTGGGCAGGGCAAATGAAAAACTGTTTTTT.

This clonotype was seen more than once but under ten times. CDR3 sequence (DNA): TGTGCCAGCTCCCCTACAGGGGGAGGAGATACGCAGTATTTT. This codes for CASSPTGGGDTQYF. The chain couples TRBV27 to TRBJ2-3; TRBD1 aligns across 8 bases. From germline, CDR1 is MNHEY and CDR2 SMNVEV (reference sequence). J was trimmed by 5 bases and V by 8 bases; bases with no gene match: 9. CDR3 length: 14 amino acids.

Comments on this clonotype: A read error may be the cause here, since a much bigger clone is one base away. V is TRBV28 and J is TRBJ2-1; 7 bases are a match to TRBD1. CDR3 length: 15 amino acids. V lost 5 bases to trimming and J lost 5 bases; unmatched junction nucleotides: 9. CDR1 is MDHEN, CDR2 SYDVKM, per germline. CDR3 sequence: CASSSDRAVDNEQFF. Here the CDR3 DNA reads TGTGCCAGCAGTAGCGACAGGGCTGTTGACAATGAGCAGTTCTTC.

The CDR3 loop reads CASNRDYNEQFF. CDR3 DNA: TGTGCCAGCAATCGGGACTACAATGAGCAGTTCTTC. V usage is TRBV6-2 or TRBV6-3 and J usage is TRBJ2-1; TRBD2 is a possible D gene (5 bases). This CDR3 contains 12 residues. CDR1 is MNHEY, CDR2 SVGEGT, per germline. V lost 7 bases to trimming and J lost 3 bases, with 7 bases between them.

This clonotype was observed a single time. The chain has TRBV14 and TRBJ1-2; a weak D match, TRBD1 (5 bases). V gave up 1 base and J gave up 2 bases, with 11 bases separating them. The germline V gene has CDR1 SGHDN and CDR2 FVKESK. CDR3 size: 15 residues. The CDR3 reads CASSQVLGLNYGYTF. The DNA of the CDR3 is TGTGCCAGCAGCCAAGTGCTGGGACTAAACTATGGCTACACCTTC.

This clonotype was found a few times. Sequence at one end of the junction differs from germline and may be a read error. V and J are TRBV6-5 and TRBJ1-5; D might be TRBD1 (6 bases). The CDR3 extends over 15 amino acids. Germline loops: CDR1 MNHEY, CDR2 SVGAGI. CDR3 bases: TGTGCTAGCAGTACCCGAGGGGGAGCAAATCAGCCCCAGCATTTT. Translated: CASSTRGGANQPQHF.

This chain joins TRBV30 and TRBJ1-6, with 8 bases matching TRBD1. CDR3 size: 16 residues. In germline, CDR1 is GTSNPN, CDR2 SVGIG (reference sequence). Trimming removed 0 bases from V and 13 bases from J; junction bases left unmatched: 14. This chain's CDR3 is CAWSVPPDRGITPLHF. CDR3 DNA sequence: TGTGCCTGGAGTGTCCCCCCAGACAGGGGAATTACTCCCCTCCACTTT.

The table lists this clonotype with a few counts. The chain joins TRBV6-2 or TRBV6-3 to TRBJ2-5; perhaps TRBD1 as D (5 bases). The closer fit of TRBJ2-7 to the DNA end suggests the J call may be wrong. The CDR3 covers 15 residues. CDR1 is MNHEY and CDR2 is SVGEGT in the germline V gene. DNA for the CDR3: TGTGCCAGCAGTTCAAATCCAAAGGGGACCTACGAGCAGTACTTC. This gives the protein CASSSNPKGTYEQYF.

The chain employs TRBV7-9 and TRBJ1-1; D is unclear. Germline lookup yields CDR1 SEHNR and CDR2 FQNEAQ (reference sequence). The germline V and J ends were trimmed by 1 base and 5 bases, with 14 bases remaining between them. CDR3 length: 15 residues. The CDR3 DNA reads as TGTGCCAGCAGCTTAGTAAGCCAATCCGGGACTGAAGCTTTCTTT. It codes for CASSLVSQSGTEAFF.

This clonotype has more than one count but fewer than ten. The rearrangement links TRBV6-2 or TRBV6-3 to TRBJ2-1, with D possibly being TRBD1 (5 bases). Looked up from germline, CDR1 is MNHEY and CDR2 is SVGEGT. V dropped 6 bases and J dropped 7 bases, with 22 bases sitting between them. The CDR3 totals 16 residues. The CDR3 loop reads CASRPVGQGGLNEQFF. The CDR3 region has the DNA TGTGCCAGCAGGCCTGTGGGGCAGGGTGGGTTGAATGAGCAGTTCTTC.

This clonotype was seen a handful of times. V gene TRBV2 combines with J gene TRBJ1-5; D is uncertain. Germline CDR1 SNHLY, CDR2 FYNNEI. The CDR3 extends over 11 amino acids. With 3 bases removed from V and 11 bases from J, the gap between germline ends came to 8 bases. CDR3 residues: CASSDLGTQHF. The CDR3 DNA sequence: TGTGCCAGCAGTGATTTGGGCACCCAGCATTTT.

A few counts support this clonotype. This chain links TRBV11-2 with TRBJ2-3; no firm D call. This CDR3 is built from 8 residues. V was shortened by 8 bases and J by 8 bases, with 2 bases between the two germline ends. Germline V gene sequence: CDR1 SGHAT, CDR2 FQNNGV. This chain's CDR3 is CASGTQYF. As DNA, the CDR3 is TGTGCCAGCGGTACGCAGTATTTT.

This chain links TRBV5-1 with TRBJ2-1; 7 nucleotides match TRBD1. CDR1 SGHRS and CDR2 YFSETQ come from the germline V gene. After removal of 0 bases from V and 0 bases from J, the junction contained 6 bases not matched to a gene. The CDR3 consists of 17 residues. The CDR3 loop is CASSLAVTGSSYNEQFF. For the CDR3, the DNA is TGCGCCAGCAGCTTGGCTGTGACAGGGTCCTCCTACAATGAGCAGTTCTTC.

This clonotype was recorded once. This chain links TRBV4-3 with TRBJ1-5; TRBD1 aligns across 7 bases. The germline V gene encodes CDR1 LGHNA and CDR2 YSLEER. Losses at the gene ends were 0 bases for V and 6 bases for J; bases not matched to a gene: 5. This CDR3 contains 15 residues. The DNA for the CDR3 is TGCGCCAGCAGCCAAGATCGGAGGGGGCTTCAGCCCCAGCATTTT. Translation gives CASSQDRRGLQPQHF.

This chain joins TRBV20-1 and TRBJ2-1, with D possibly being TRBD1 or TRBD2 (5 bases each). The V gene's germline CDR1 is DFQATT and CDR2 SNEGSKA (reference sequence). The V end was cut by 6 bases, the J end by 9 bases, with 18 bases between. CDR3 length equals 13 residues. The CDR3 nucleotides are TGCAGTGCCCCCAGGGATCTAGCTACTGAGCAGTTCTTC. Its translation: CSAPRDLATEQFF.

This clonotype was picked up a small number of times. This chain joins TRBV2 and TRBJ2-1; 8 bases align to TRBD1. V shed 10 bases and J 4 bases; nucleotides not matched to a gene: 6. Germline V gives CDR1 SNHLY, CDR2 FYNNEI. The CDR3 consists of 13 residues. Here the CDR3 reads CATRQGTYNEQFF. CDR3 DNA sequence: TGTGCCACCCGACAGGGGACTTACAATGAGCAGTTCTTC.

This chain links TRBV6-2 or TRBV6-3 with TRBJ1-1; tentative D call: TRBD1 (5 bases). The germline gives CDR1 MNHEY, CDR2 SVGEGT. V was cut by 6 bases and J by 4 bases, with 15 bases left in between. The CDR3 contains 14 residues. The CDR3 sequence is CASSLRQSSTEAFF. CDR3 nucleotides: TGTGCCAGCAGCCTAAGACAGTCGAGCACTGAAGCTTTCTTT.

This sequence joins TRBV20-1 and TRBJ2-1; 8 nucleotides align to TRBD2. V was clipped by 3 bases and J by 8 bases; unmatched bases: 15. The germline CDR1 and CDR2 sequences are DFQATT and SNEGSKA (reference sequence). The CDR3 totals 16 residues. As DNA, the CDR3 is TGCAGTGCTAGGGACAGTGGGGCGGGAGGTTCGGATGAGCAGTTCTTC. Its protein is CSARDSGAGGSDEQFF.

The chain employs TRBV4-1 and TRBJ2-5, with 9 bases that match TRBD2. This CDR3 has 16 amino acids. Germline V gene lookup returns CDR1 MGHRA and CDR2 YSYEKL. Trimming at V came to 2 bases and at J to 3 bases, leaving 7 bases not matched to a gene. The CDR3 reads CASSQFGGREKETQYF. DNA of the CDR3: TGCGCCAGCAGCCAATTCGGCGGGAGGGAAAAAGAGACCCAGTACTTC.

In this sample, this clonotype turned up a few times. This sequence joins TRBV5-1 and TRBJ2-1; a possible D gene is TRBD2 (5 bases). From germline, CDR1 is SGHRS and CDR2 YFSETQ. V was pared by 0 bases and J by 8 bases, with 9 bases between. The CDR3 has 13 amino acids. CDR3 amino acids: CASSLDAGYEQFF. The CDR3 DNA is TGCGCCAGCAGCTTGGATGCGGGCTATGAGCAGTTCTTC.

This clonotype was counted ten times or more. This chain connects TRBV7-2 to TRBJ2-5, with 7 bases aligning to TRBD2. CDR1 is SGHTA, CDR2 FQGNSA, per germline. The CDR3 spans 15 residues. Trimming cost V 5 bases and J 4 bases; bases outside gene matches: 10. The CDR3 nucleotides are TGTGCCAGCAGCCCTAGCGGTGGGGTATCAGAGACCCAGTACTTC. Translated, it gives CASSPSGGVSETQYF.